The subject of this entry is one T cell receptor (beta chain). Method: immunoSEQ multiplex PCR; TCRdb's copy keeps in-frame clones and lacks some. This table holds around 200,000 clones, about 87% found once. This record comes from a study of blood T cell repertoires in COVID-19. At the level of the study: Nucleic acid was either cDNA or gDNA, and it came from T cells, B-cell-depleted T cells, or PBMCs.

The V gene lost 3 bases and the J gene lost 5 bases, with 11 bases spanning the gap. This CDR3 spans 13 amino acids. Germline assignment: CDR1 DFQATT and CDR2 SNEGSKA (reference sequence). The source material was peripheral blood. The chain joins TRBV20-1 to TRBJ1-5, with D maybe TRBD1 (5 bases). The TCR sequence derives from a woman aged 18-29 years who had recovered from COVID-19. The CDR3 DNA sequence: TGCAGTGCTAGTCTGGGGGGGGATCAGCCCCAGCATTTT. Protein sequence: CSASLGGDQPQHF.